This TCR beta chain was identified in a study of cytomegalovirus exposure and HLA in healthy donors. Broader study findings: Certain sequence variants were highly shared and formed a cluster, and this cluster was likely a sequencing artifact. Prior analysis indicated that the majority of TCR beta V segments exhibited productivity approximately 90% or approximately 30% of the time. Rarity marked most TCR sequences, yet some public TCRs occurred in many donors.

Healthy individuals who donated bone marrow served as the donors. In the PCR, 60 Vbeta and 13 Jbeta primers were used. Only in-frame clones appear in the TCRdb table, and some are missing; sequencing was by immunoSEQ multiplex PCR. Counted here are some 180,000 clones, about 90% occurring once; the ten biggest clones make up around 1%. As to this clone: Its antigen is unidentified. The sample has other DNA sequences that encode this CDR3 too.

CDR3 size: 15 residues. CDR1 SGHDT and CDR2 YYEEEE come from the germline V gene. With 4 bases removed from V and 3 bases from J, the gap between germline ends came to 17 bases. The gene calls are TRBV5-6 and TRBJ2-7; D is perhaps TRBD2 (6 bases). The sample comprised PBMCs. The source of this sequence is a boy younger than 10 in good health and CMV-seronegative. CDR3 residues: CASSPEGLADYEQYF. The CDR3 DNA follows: TGTGCCAGCAGCCCGGAGGGACTGGCGGACTACGAGCAGTACTTC.